This section outlines one TCR beta chain sequence together with its context. These data are taken from a study of blood T cell repertoires in COVID-19. Germline V gives CDR1 SGHTA, CDR2 FQGNSA. The length of the CDR3 is 16 residues. The V and J ends lost 5 bases and 2 bases respectively, with 17 bases between them. Authors' processing steps: Scientists estimated how many nucleated cells there were by amplifying reference gene primers. The data were produced by immunoSEQ multiplex PCR, yet TCRdb's version contains in-frame clones alone and is incomplete. For V, J and clone size, that table is used; D and trimming come from the DNA. The sample includes about 200,000 clones, 70% to 90% of them seen just once.

This chain connects TRBV7-2 to TRBJ2-3, with D tentatively TRBD1 (6 bases). Sample: peripheral blood. This TCR was sampled from a woman in her 50s with COVID-19, enrolled during active disease. The DNA for the CDR3 is TGTGCCAGCAGCCACCCCCGGGACACCAACACAGATACGCAGTATTTT. Protein: CASSHPRDTNTDTQYF.